What follows are 8 T cell receptor beta chains derived from one specimen sequenced in a study of blood T cell repertoires in COVID-19. Generated by immunoSEQ multiplex PCR, the TCRdb table keeps only in-frame clones and is missing some. Among about 170,000 clones listed, 70% to 85% were seen once. The sequencing sample was made of peripheral blood. These receptors came from a man aged 80 or over with COVID-19, enrolled during active disease.

The chain employs TRBV12-3 or TRBV12-4 and TRBJ1-2; TRBD1 agrees at 7 bases. The CDR3 extends over 13 amino acids. Unmatched junction bases numbered 7, after V lost 5 bases and J lost 7 bases. CDR3 sequence (DNA): TGTGCCAGCAGTGCCGACAGGGTGGGTGGCTACACCTTC. Its translation: CASSADRVGGYTF.

The V call is TRBV7-9, the J call TRBJ1-1, with D perhaps matching TRBD1 (5 bases). CDR1 and CDR2 from the germline V gene are SEHNR and FQNEAQ (reference sequence). CDR3 length: 14 amino acids. The germline V and J ends were trimmed by 3 bases and 7 bases, with 15 bases remaining between them. This CDR3 reads CASSFIQGTSEAFF. CDR3 in DNA: TGTGCCAGCAGCTTCATCCAGGGAACAAGTGAAGCTTTCTTT.

The chain couples TRBV3-1 (or the pseudogene TRBV3-2) to TRBJ1-1; D might be TRBD1 (5 bases). V lost 1 base and J 1 base, leaving 10 bases between the germline ends. The CDR3 runs 15 residues. Germline CDR1 LGHDT, CDR2 YNNKEL (reference sequence). The CDR3 coding sequence is TGTGCCAGCAGCCAAGCCCAGGGCGGGAACACTGAAGCTTTCTTT. It translates to CASSQAQGGNTEAFF.

This sequence joins TRBV7-8 and TRBJ1-2, with a weak D call TRBD1 (6 bases). Trimming removed 5 bases at V and 2 bases at J, with 12 bases between. CDR1 and CDR2 from the germline V gene are SGHVS and FQNEAQ. This CDR3 has 14 residues. The CDR3: CASSHPGANYGYTF. CDR3 DNA: TGTGCCAGCAGCCACCCAGGGGCCAACTATGGCTACACCTTC.

The chain uses TRBV19 and TRBJ1-3, with 8 bases aligning to TRBD1. The germline gives CDR1 LNHDA, CDR2 SQIVND (reference sequence). The CDR3 spans 15 residues. J lost 0 bases, V lost 6 bases, and 4 bases had no gene match. The CDR3 is CASSRTGISGNTIYF. CDR3 coding DNA: TGTGCCAGTAGCCGGACAGGGATCTCTGGAAACACCATATATTTT.

The V call is TRBV7-8, the J call TRBJ2-7; D is undetermined. The length of the CDR3 is 14 residues. Trimming left V 1 base short and J 2 bases short, with 9 bases between. Per germline, CDR1 SGHVS and CDR2 FQNEAQ. CDR3 amino acids: CASSLGQYTYEQYF. The CDR3 nucleotides read TGTGCCAGCAGCTTAGGGCAGTATACCTACGAGCAGTACTTC.

The rearrangement uses TRBV19 and TRBJ2-6; 10 bases are a match to TRBD1. Germline assignment: CDR1 LNHDA and CDR2 SQIVND (reference sequence). The CDR3 contains 18 residues. V lost 5 bases to trimming and J lost 1 base; unmatched junction nucleotides: 8. This CDR3 reads CASSAWDRGGSGANVLTF. The CDR3 region has the DNA TGTGCCAGTAGTGCCTGGGACAGGGGTGGGTCTGGGGCCAACGTCCTGACTTTC.

CDR3 region: CASSSQGAEGTPLHF. CDR3 in DNA: TGTGCCAGCAGCTCACAGGGGGCGGAAGGGACACCCCTCCACTTT. The V call is TRBV7-9, the J call TRBJ1-6, with 9 bases fitting TRBD1. The junction had 9 bases not matched to a gene; V was cut back by 4 bases and J by 11 bases. CDR3 length: 15 amino acids. Germline CDR1 and CDR2: SEHNR and FQNEAQ (reference sequence).